This TCR beta chain was sequenced in a study of regulatory T cells. Study-level findings and limits: In CD3G-deficient patients, conventional CD4+ T cells were enriched for hydrophobic CDR3 residues at positions 6 and 7.

Worth noting for this clone: Its cognate antigen is unknown.

The primer mix had 52 TRBV and 13 TRBJ primers. Clones were sequenced by immunoSEQ multiplex PCR, and TCRdb holds only the in-frame ones, with some missing. The sample includes tens of thousands of clones, roughly 84% of them seen just once. The sample was conventional CD4+ T cells sorted from blood. This sequence was found in a child younger than 18 with CD3G deficiency.

CDR3 region: CASSLAGVGTDTQYF. CDR3 coding DNA: TGCGCCAGCAGCTTGGCCGGGGTAGGGACAGATACGCAGTATTTT. The rearrangement joins TRBV5-1 to TRBJ2-3, with D tentatively TRBD2 (5 bases). Trimming left V 0 bases short and J 3 bases short, with 11 bases between. In germline, CDR1 is SGHRS, CDR2 YFSETQ. This CDR3 region has 15 residues.